One and the same sample provided the 10 T cell receptor beta chains below, sequenced in a study of blood T cells in healthy people across ages. Alongside a J-beta primer mix, a sample-barcoded 5' primer served in a second PCR lasting roughly 7 to 11 cycles. TCRdb analysed the 5' RACE reads with MiXCR anew, one entry per CDR3 protein. The data show more than 650,000 distinct CDR3 sequences, about 53% seen once. Sequencing was performed on blood. Receptors were obtained from a man aged 80 or over in good health.

This clonotype turned up a few times. The chain recombines TRBV6-1 with TRBJ1-2; TRBD1 is a possible D gene (5 bases). Between the trimmed V and J ends, which lost 4 bases and 6 bases, there was a span of 12 bases. Germline CDR1 is MNHNS and CDR2 is SASEGT. The CDR3 is made up of 13 amino acids. The CDR3 sequence: CASSVGTGDGYTF. The CDR3 DNA sequence: TGTGCCAGCAGTGTGGGGACCGGGGATGGCTACACCTTC.

V usage is TRBV7-2 and J usage is TRBJ2-1, with D unresolved. The J call is uncertain, as TRBJ2-7 better fits the DNA end. The CDR3 has 16 residues. Germline V CDR1 and CDR2: SGHTA, FQGNSA. In DNA, the CDR3 is TGTGCCAGCAGCAGCCCGCGGACCAGGCCCTACAATGAGCAGTACTTC. Its translation is CASSSPRTRPYNEQYF.

On this clonotype: One end of the junction fails to match germline, which may point to a read error. The chain joins TRBV6-4 to TRBJ2-2; the match to TRBD1 covers 7 bases. The CDR3 length is 16 residues. Per the germline V gene, CDR1 is MRHNA and CDR2 is SNTAGT. The CDR3 DNA reads TGTGCCAGCAGCGACTCAACCGGGACAGCTACCGGGGAGCTGTTTTTT. This sequence encodes CASSDSTGTATGELFF.

The genes are TRBV20-1 and TRBJ1-5, with D possibly being TRBD1 (5 bases). The CDR3 length is 13 residues. V dropped 6 bases and J dropped 4 bases, with 13 bases sitting between them. Germline values: CDR1 DFQATT, CDR2 SNEGSKA (reference sequence). CDR3 sequence (DNA): TGCAGTGCCTCGACAGTGGTGAATCAGCCCCAGCATTTT. Translation: CSASTVVNQPQHF.

This clonotype was seen a few times. This rearrangement joins TRBV5-1 to TRBJ1-2; D ambiguous. Germline V gene sequence: CDR1 SGHRS, CDR2 YFSETQ. The CDR3 is 14 residues long. Deletions cut 0 bases from V and 8 bases from J, with 14 bases between. CDR3 DNA sequence: TGCGCCAGCAGCTTGGGGCAGCTCGAGTACGGCTACACCTTC. This codes for CASSLGQLEYGYTF.

The chain is built from TRBV4-1 and TRBJ2-1, with D perhaps TRBD2 (5 bases). Trimming left V 0 bases short and J 15 bases short, with 12 bases between. Germline loops: CDR1 MGHRA, CDR2 YSYEKL. The CDR3 consists of 12 residues. The CDR3 spells CASSQDSGAGFF. CDR3 bases: TGCGCCAGCAGCCAAGATTCAGGTGCGGGGTTCTTC.

The chain carries TRBV28 and TRBJ1-2, with 9 bases identical to TRBD1. The CDR3 spans 14 residues. CDR1 is MDHEN and CDR2 is SYDVKM in the germline V gene. Germline trimming cut 7 bases from V and 8 bases from J; bases unmatched to any gene: 11. The CDR3 nucleotides are TGTGCCAGCATCGAGCAAGGGACAGGGCGAGGCTACACCTTC. Protein sequence: CASIEQGTGRGYTF.

This clonotype was counted a few times. V and J are TRBV29-1 and TRBJ2-1; D uncertain. With 0 bases removed from V and 0 bases from J, the gap between germline ends came to 9 bases. The CDR3 consists of 15 residues. CDR1 is SQVTM, CDR2 ANQGSEA, per germline. CDR3: CSVEDMFSSYNEQFF. The CDR3 DNA follows: TGCAGCGTTGAAGATATGTTTAGCTCCTACAATGAGCAGTTCTTC.

V usage is TRBV29-1 and J usage is TRBJ2-1, with D possibly being TRBD2 (6 bases). The germline gives CDR1 SQVTM, CDR2 ANQGSEA. This CDR3 has 14 residues. Trimming left V 8 bases short and J 2 bases short, with 16 bases between. CDR3 in amino acids: CSTNRDSPYNEQFF. The CDR3, as DNA: TGCAGCACCAACCGGGACTCACCCTACAATGAGCAGTTCTTC.

This clonotype was picked up a small number of times. This chain links TRBV6-1 with TRBJ2-6, with a tentative D call TRBD1 (6 bases). Looked up from germline, CDR1 is MNHNS and CDR2 is SASEGT. CDR3 length equals 15 residues. V shed 2 bases and J shed 2 bases, with 7 bases lying between them. The CDR3 loop reads CASSEWGPGANVLTF. The CDR3 DNA reads TGTGCCAGCAGTGAATGGGGGCCTGGGGCCAACGTCCTGACTTTC.